This TCR beta chain is drawn from a study of molecular identifiers for immune sequencing clone quantification. One entry per CDR3 protein, called by TCRdb with MiXCR from the PCR reads. The sample lists around 320,000 distinct CDR3 sequences, over 20% occurring once. This CDR3 contains 13 residues. Trimming took 1 base from V and 4 from J; bases not matched to a gene: 4. Germline CDR1 is DFQATT and CDR2 is SNEGSKA (reference sequence). This clonotype was recorded many times. This clonotype was obtained from a human donor in good health. Some libraries in this study had Jurkat cell RNA spiked in. The chain couples TRBV20-1 to TRBJ2-7; TRBD2 agrees at 7 bases. The sample taken for sequencing was naive CD8+ T cells from blood, with Jurkat cell RNA spiked in. Subset given: FACS-sorted CD8+CD4-CCR7+CD45RA+ naive T cells. The CDR3 sequence is CSARAQGGYEQYF. The CDR3 bases are TGCAGTGCTAGAGCCCAGGGAGGGTACGAGCAGTACTTC.